The present T cell receptor beta chain was sequenced within a study of blood T cell repertoires in COVID-19. Study in general: Spain, Italy and the United States supplied samples that represented acute and convalescent COVID-19. From T cells, B-cell-depleted T cells, or PBMCs came the material, which was cDNA or gDNA.

In the original workflow: Amplification with reference gene primers provided the estimates of nucleated cell counts. Some clones are missing from TCRdb's copy, which holds only in-frame ones; the method was immunoSEQ multiplex PCR. The DNA gave D and trimming, while V, J and clone size come from that table. There are around 58,000 clones in the sample; roughly 85% occur only once, and approximately 4.7% lies in the top ten. In germline, CDR1 is ENHRY, CDR2 SYGVKD. J lost 5 bases, V lost 5 bases, and 14 bases had no gene match. The length of the CDR3 is 16 residues. The origin of this receptor is a human donor in a cohort sampled during active COVID-19. The rearrangement joins TRBV10-3 to TRBJ2-7; TRBD2 agrees at 8 bases. Sequencing input: peripheral blood. CDR3 coding DNA: TGTGCCATCAGTAAAAGTCCGGGGGGGGCGGCCCACGAGCAGTACTTC. Translating gives CAISKSPGGAAHEQYF.